This TCR beta chain was observed in a study of molecular identifiers for immune sequencing clone quantification. Study-level points and caveats: Jurkat TCR RNA from one cell was spiked into about a million naive cells, and it was reportedly detectable there. Effector cells had over 99% of their molecules in clones above 20 RNA copies, while naive cells had under 1%.

This clonotype was recorded at least ten times. Antigen specificity is unknown. V was shortened by 3 bases and J by 3 bases, with 19 bases between the two germline ends. CDR3 length equals 17 residues. Bulk TCR library preparation followed previously described methods with listed TCR primers. TCRdb redid the calling of the PCR reads with MiXCR, one entry per CDR3 protein. Here the sample spans 65,000 to 70,000 distinct CDR3 sequences, 15% to 20% being singletons. This receptor was taken from a human donor in good health. Some libraries in this study had Jurkat cell RNA spiked in. V is TRBV12-3 or TRBV12-4 and J is TRBJ2-3; D is possibly TRBD1 or TRBD2 (5 bases each). Sequenced: naive CD8+ T cells from blood, with Jurkat cell RNA spiked in. Subset noted: FACS-sorted CD8+CD4-CCR7+CD45RA+ naive T cells. The CDR3 sequence is CASSLSRVARSTDTQYF. CDR3 nucleotides: TGTGCCAGCAGTTTGTCCAGGGTAGCGAGAAGTACAGATACGCAGTATTTT.